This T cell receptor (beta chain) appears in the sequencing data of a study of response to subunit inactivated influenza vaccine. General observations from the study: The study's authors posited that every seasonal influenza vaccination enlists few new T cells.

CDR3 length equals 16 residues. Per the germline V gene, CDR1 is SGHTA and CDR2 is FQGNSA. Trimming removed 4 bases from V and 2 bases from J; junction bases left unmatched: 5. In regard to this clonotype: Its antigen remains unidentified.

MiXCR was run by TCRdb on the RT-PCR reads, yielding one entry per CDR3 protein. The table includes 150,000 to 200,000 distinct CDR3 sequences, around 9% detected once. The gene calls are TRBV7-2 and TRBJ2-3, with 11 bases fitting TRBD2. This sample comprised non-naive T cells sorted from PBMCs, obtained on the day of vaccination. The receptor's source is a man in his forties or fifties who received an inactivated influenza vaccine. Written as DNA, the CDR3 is TGTGCCAGCAGCTCCTTTAGCGGGGGGGACACAGATACGCAGTATTTT. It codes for CASSSFSGGDTDTQYF.